These T cell receptor beta chains were read from a single sample in a study of human T cells and chemical hapten exposure. TCRdb itself ran the RACE reads through MiXCR, one entry per CDR3 protein. The data hold approximately 97,000 distinct CDR3 sequences, with roughly 8% observed a single time. The sequenced sample consisted of whole blood. These receptors were collected from a female donor in good health. Some clones in this sample may be carry-over from other donors' samples. The CDR3 runs from the conserved cysteine through the conserved F or W. A D gene is named only where the DNA matches it firmly. The size entry is marked missing in some rows and otherwise reads once, few, many or a size class.

>.|TRBV27|TRBJ2-7|.
CASRGGSYEQYF
TGTGCCAGCAGAGGTGGCTCCTACGAGCAGTACTTC
>.|TRBV5-1|TRBJ1-5|.
CASSPGEASNQPQHF
TGCGCCAGCAGCCCGGGGGAGGCTAGCAATCAGCCCCAGCATTTT
>TRBD1|TRBV6-6|TRBJ2-3|.
CASSRTGPDTQYF
TGTGCCAGCAGTAGGACAGGGCCAGATACGCAGTATTTT
>.|TRBV7-2|TRBJ1-6|many
CASSLATYNSPLHF
TGTGCCAGCAGCTTAGCGACGTATAATTCACCCCTCCACTTT
>TRBD1|TRBV6-1|TRBJ2-7|few
CASSAGQGFDEQYF
TGTGCCAGCAGCGCGGGACAGGGTTTCGACGAGCAGTACTTC
>.|TRBV2|TRBJ2-5|.
CASIQGRSFQETQYF
TGTGCCAGCATACAGGGACGGAGTTTCCAAGAGACCCAGTACTTC
>.|TRBV12-3/TRBV12-4|TRBJ1-5|few
CASSPLTANQPQHF
TGTGCCAGCAGCCCCTTGACAGCCAATCAGCCCCAGCATTTT
>.|TRBV7-2|TRBJ2-2|many
CASSLDAWELFF
TGTGCCAGCAGCTTAGATGCCTGGGAGCTGTTTTTT
>.|TRBV12-3/TRBV12-4|TRBJ2-2|few
CASSRLGGRTGELFF
TGTGCCAGCAGCCGCTTAGGAGGACGCACCGGGGAGCTGTTTTTT
>.|TRBV6-1|TRBJ1-3|.
CASSKAHSFYAGNTIYF
TGTGCCAGCAGCAAAGCGCACAGTTTTTACGCTGGAAACACCATATATTTT
>.|TRBV7-2|TRBJ2-1|many
CASSLGTNEQFF
TGTGCCAGCAGCCTGGGGACGAATGAGCAGTTCTTC
>.|TRBV12-3/TRBV12-4|TRBJ1-5|few
CASSPGDGSNQPQHF
TGTGCCAGCAGTCCAGGAGACGGCAGCAATCAGCCCCAGCATTTT
>.|TRBV5-1|TRBJ2-7|few
CASSLEQGKWTYEQYF
TGCGCCAGCAGCTTGGAACAGGGAAAATGGACCTACGAGCAGTACTTC
>.|TRBV12-3/TRBV12-4|TRBJ2-2|few
CASSLVLFF
TGTGCCAGCAGTCTGGTACTGTTTTTT
>TRBD2|TRBV7-9|TRBJ2-5|many
CASSSGLAGVETQYF
TGTGCCAGCAGTTCTGGACTAGCGGGAGTAGAGACCCAGTACTTC
>.|TRBV12-3/TRBV12-4|TRBJ1-4|few
CASRKSGTSHEKLFF
TGTGCCAGCAGAAAATCCGGGACATCGCATGAAAAACTGTTTTTT
>.|TRBV6-6|TRBJ1-3|.
CASGRSVETIYF
TGTGCCAGCGGGCGTTCCGTGGAAACCATATATTTT
>TRBD1|TRBV24-1|TRBJ1-5|.
CATSAGTGGAESNQPQHF
TGTGCCACCAGCGCCGGGACAGGGGGTGCGGAGAGCAATCAGCCCCAGCATTTT
>.|TRBV11-3|TRBJ1-1|.
CASSLYRTDEAFF
TGTGCCAGCAGCTTATACCGGACAGATGAAGCTTTCTTT
>TRBD1|TRBV6-5|TRBJ2-5|many
CASSYRDRGRLETQYF
TGTGCCAGCAGTTACCGGGACAGGGGGCGCCTGGAGACCCAGTACTTC
>.|TRBV7-2|TRBJ1-1|.
CASSLGGLGTEAFF
TGTGCCAGCAGCTTAGGAGGGTTAGGCACTGAAGCTTTCTTT
>TRBD2|TRBV28|TRBJ2-7|.
CASSPHRLAESYEQYF
TGTGCCAGCAGTCCCCACCGACTAGCGGAATCCTACGAGCAGTACTTC
>TRBD2|TRBV28|TRBJ2-7|few
CATRGSVSGRGHYEQYF
TGTGCCACCAGAGGTTCCGTTAGCGGGAGAGGGCACTACGAGCAGTACTTC
>TRBD2|TRBV20-1|TRBJ2-7|few
CSARGLAGNYEQYF
TGCAGTGCTAGGGGACTAGCGGGTAATTACGAGCAGTACTTC
>.|TRBV7-8|TRBJ2-3|few
CASSPGTSTDTQYF
TGTGCCAGCAGCCCCGGGACTAGCACAGATACGCAGTATTTT
>TRBD1|TRBV7-2|TRBJ2-3|few
CASRISGTGLTDTQYF
TGTGCCAGCAGAATCTCCGGGACAGGGTTGACAGATACGCAGTATTTT
>.|TRBV20-1|TRBJ2-7|many
CSARVRSVEQYF
TGCAGTGCTAGAGTACGGAGTGTCGAGCAGTACTTC
>.|TRBV21-1|TRBJ2-4|many
CASSNPSPPNKNIQYF
TGTGCCAGCAGCAACCCTAGCCCCCCCAACAAAAACATTCAGTACTTC
>.|TRBV12-3/TRBV12-4|TRBJ1-3|many
CASSSGAGNTIYF
TGTGCCAGCAGTTCGGGGGCTGGAAACACCATATATTTT
>TRBD2|TRBV2|TRBJ2-1|few
CASSEFPTSGGNNEQFF
TGTGCCAGCAGTGAATTCCCCACTAGCGGGGGAAACAATGAGCAGTTCTTC
>.|TRBV19|TRBJ2-2|few
CASSPGTENTGELFF
TGTGCCAGTAGCCCCGGGACGGAAAACACCGGGGAGCTGTTTTTT
>.|TRBV29-1|TRBJ2-3|.
CSVEEGLSRMRQYF
TGCAGCGTTGAAGAAGGTTTATCGAGGATGAGGCAGTATTTT
>.|TRBV15|TRBJ1-1|few
CATSRDLGATEAFF
TGTGCCACCAGCAGAGATTTGGGGGCTACTGAAGCTTTCTTT
>.|TRBV7-9|TRBJ1-3|.
CASSPRQGFAGNTIYF
TGTGCCAGCAGCCCACGGCAGGGTTTCGCCGGAAACACCATATATTTT
>TRBD1|TRBV12-3/TRBV12-4|TRBJ2-7|many
CASSPLGQGAYEQYF
TGTGCCAGCAGCCCCTTGGGACAGGGGGCCTACGAGCAGTACTTC
>.|TRBV6-1|TRBJ1-1|.
CASSEAGLPTSGTEAFF
TGTGCCAGCAGTGAAGCGGGACTCCCAACCTCGGGGACTGAAGCTTTCTTT
>TRBD1|TRBV11-2|TRBJ2-7|once
CASSPGGRTGGWSVEQYF
TGTGCCAGCAGCCCAGGAGGAAGGACAGGAGGATGGTCTGTCGAGCAGTACTTC
>.|TRBV7-2|TRBJ2-1|few
CASSLATSSGNEQFF
TGTGCCAGCAGCTTAGCTACTAGCTCCGGAAATGAGCAGTTCTTC
>.|TRBV6-1|TRBJ1-1|few
CASTRSSSNTEAFF
TGTGCCAGCACAAGGTCCAGCTCAAACACTGAAGCTTTCTTT
>TRBD1|TRBV6-2/TRBV6-3|TRBJ2-5|many
CASRGTGEETQYF
TGTGCCAGCAGAGGGACAGGGGAAGAGACCCAGTACTTC
>TRBD2|TRBV29-1|TRBJ2-3|many
CSGNSGSATDTQYF
TGCAGCGGAAATAGCGGGAGCGCCACAGATACGCAGTATTTT
>TRBD1|TRBV7-3|TRBJ2-1|.
CASSFPGTGTSNEQFF
TGTGCCAGCAGCTTTCCCGGGACAGGCACCTCCAATGAGCAGTTCTTC
>TRBD1|TRBV6-6|TRBJ2-7|many
CAILGQDSYEQYF
TGTGCCATCCTTGGACAGGACTCCTACGAGCAGTACTTC
>TRBD1|TRBV3-1|TRBJ1-1|many
CASSDGGTGGTEAFF
TGTGCCAGCAGCGACGGCGGGACAGGGGGCACTGAAGCTTTCTTT
>.|TRBV5-1|TRBJ2-3|many
CASSLGFSTDTQYF
TGCGCCAGCAGCTTGGGGTTTAGCACAGATACGCAGTATTTT
>.|TRBV28|TRBJ1-6|many
CASGTEPHSPLHF
TGTGCCAGCGGAACCGAACCACATTCACCCCTCCACTTT
>.|TRBV29-1|TRBJ1-3|.
CSVDGSGNTIYF
TGCAGCGTTGATGGCTCTGGAAACACCATATATTTT
>.|TRBV9|TRBJ1-1|.
CASSVAGGDLAEAFF
TGTGCCAGCAGCGTAGCGGGGGGGGATTTAGCTGAAGCTTTCTTT
>.|TRBV29-1|TRBJ1-2|few
CSATSGSGYTF
TGCAGCGCCACGAGTGGTTCTGGCTACACCTTC